A selection of T cell receptor beta chains follows, all from one sample in a study of CD8 T cells in ankylosing spondylitis. MiXCR, run by TCRdb on the 5' RACE reads, gives a single entry per CDR3 protein. The sample yields 350,000 to 550,000 distinct CDR3 sequences, roughly 25% seen once. The sample taken for sequencing was blood, either unsorted or a sorted T cell fraction (not recorded which). Source of these receptors: a male donor with ankylosing spondylitis. Both conserved end residues are part of each CDR3. D genes are given only for firm matches. Expanded clones get a size class; other rows say once, few or many, or leave the size out.

D gene: .; J gene: TRBJ2-3; V gene: TRBV7-2; clone size: few; CDR3 DNA: TGTGCCAGCAGCTTAGCGTTACATAACACAGATACGCAGTATTTT; CDR3 protein: CASSLALHNTDTQYF
D gene: .; J gene: TRBJ2-2; V gene: TRBV5-1; clone size: few; CDR3 DNA: TGCGCCAGCAGCTTGACCGACAACACCGGGGAGCTGTTTTTT; CDR3 protein: CASSLTDNTGELFF
D gene: TRBD1; J gene: TRBJ1-5; V gene: TRBV3-1; clone size: few; CDR3 DNA: TGTGCCAGCAGCCGAACAGGGGCGGGTAATCAGCCCCAGCATTTT; CDR3 protein: CASSRTGAGNQPQHF
D gene: .; J gene: TRBJ2-3; V gene: TRBV5-6; clone size: few; CDR3 DNA: TGTGCCAGCAGCTCACTAGCGAGAGGGGGAGATACGCAGTATTTT; CDR3 protein: CASSSLARGGDTQYF
D gene: TRBD1; J gene: TRBJ2-3; V gene: TRBV7-9; clone size: few; CDR3 DNA: TGTGCCAGCAGCTTCAGGGGGCATACAGATACGCAGTATTTT; CDR3 protein: CASSFRGHTDTQYF
D gene: TRBD2; J gene: TRBJ2-3; V gene: TRBV7-9; clone size: few; CDR3 DNA: TGTGCCAGCAGGCTCGTGCTAGCGGGAGCGGATACGCAGTATTTT; CDR3 protein: CASRLVLAGADTQYF
D gene: TRBD2; J gene: TRBJ2-1; V gene: TRBV10-3; clone size: .; CDR3 DNA: TGTGCCATCAGTGAGTGGCTAGCGGACAATGAGCAGTTCTTC; CDR3 protein: CAISEWLADNEQFF
D gene: .; J gene: TRBJ2-3; V gene: TRBV5-1; clone size: few; CDR3 DNA: TGCGCCAGCAGCACCGACTATAGCGGAATGAGCACAGATACGCAGTATTTT; CDR3 protein: CASSTDYSGMSTDTQYF
D gene: TRBD1; J gene: TRBJ1-4; V gene: TRBV6-1; clone size: .; CDR3 DNA: TGTGCCAGCAGGATCGACAGGGGTAATGAAAAACTGTTTTTT; CDR3 protein: CASRIDRGNEKLFF
D gene: TRBD2; J gene: TRBJ2-1; V gene: TRBV5-1; clone size: .; CDR3 DNA: TGCGCCAGCAGCTTGGCCGGGACTAGGGACCCTCGGCAGTTCTTC; CDR3 protein: CASSLAGTRDPRQFF
D gene: .; J gene: TRBJ2-7; V gene: TRBV19; clone size: .; CDR3 DNA: TGTGCCAGTAAGCAGGAGAGCTCCTACGAGCAGTACTTC; CDR3 protein: CASKQESSYEQYF
D gene: .; J gene: TRBJ2-3; V gene: TRBV29-1; clone size: .; CDR3 DNA: TGCAGCGTTGAGAGGGGAGGGGGGAATACGCAGTATTTT; CDR3 protein: CSVERGGGNTQYF
D gene: .; J gene: TRBJ2-3; V gene: TRBV6-5; clone size: .; CDR3 DNA: TGTGCCAGCAGTACATCGACAGGCCCGTGGGATACGCAGTATTTT; CDR3 protein: CASSTSTGPWDTQYF
D gene: .; J gene: TRBJ1-1; V gene: TRBV20-1; clone size: .; CDR3 DNA: TGCAGTGCACCCGGACAGCAGAACACTGAAGCTTTCTTT; CDR3 protein: CSAPGQQNTEAFF
D gene: TRBD1; J gene: TRBJ1-5; V gene: TRBV27; clone size: .; CDR3 DNA: TGTGCCAGCAGTTTAACGGGACAGGGGCCACAGCCCCAGCATTTT; CDR3 protein: CASSLTGQGPQPQHF
D gene: .; J gene: TRBJ1-2; V gene: TRBV5-1; clone size: few; CDR3 DNA: TGCGCCAGCAGCGGGGATTTGTCCAACTATGGCTACACCTTC; CDR3 protein: CASSGDLSNYGYTF
D gene: .; J gene: TRBJ2-5; V gene: TRBV11-2; clone size: few; CDR3 DNA: TGTGCCAGCAGCTCCTTTATGGAGACCCAGTACTTC; CDR3 protein: CASSSFMETQYF
D gene: TRBD1; J gene: TRBJ1-4; V gene: TRBV5-1; clone size: .; CDR3 DNA: TGCGCCAGCAGCCCTACAGGGACAGGGGAAGAAAAACTGTTTTTT; CDR3 protein: CASSPTGTGEEKLFF
D gene: TRBD1; J gene: TRBJ2-7; V gene: TRBV7-6; clone size: .; CDR3 DNA: TGTGCCAGCAGCCGCAGCTTACAGGGGGTGACCTACGAGCAGTACTTC; CDR3 protein: CASSRSLQGVTYEQYF
D gene: TRBD1; J gene: TRBJ2-7; V gene: TRBV24-1; clone size: .; CDR3 DNA: TGTGCCACCAAGCAGGGGGATAATTACGAGCAGTACTTC; CDR3 protein: CATKQGDNYEQYF
D gene: .; J gene: TRBJ2-3; V gene: TRBV20-1; clone size: few; CDR3 DNA: TGCAGTGCTAGGCTCCCTCGAGCGGACACAGATACGCAGTATTTT; CDR3 protein: CSARLPRADTDTQYF
D gene: TRBD1; J gene: TRBJ2-3; V gene: TRBV7-8; clone size: .; CDR3 DNA: TGTGCCAGCAGCTCCTACAGGGGAGAGGGGGACACAGATACGCAGTATTTT; CDR3 protein: CASSSYRGEGDTDTQYF
D gene: TRBD2; J gene: TRBJ2-1; V gene: TRBV29-1; clone size: .; CDR3 DNA: TGCAGCGTAGTAAGACTAGCGGGGAGTTACAATGAGCAGTTCTTC; CDR3 protein: CSVVRLAGSYNEQFF
D gene: .; J gene: TRBJ2-7; V gene: TRBV7-9; clone size: .; CDR3 DNA: TGTGCCAGCAGCTTAATCCTCGTCGGCAACAACCCCCACGAGCAGTACTTC; CDR3 protein: CASSLILVGNNPHEQYF
D gene: .; J gene: TRBJ2-1; V gene: TRBV20-1; clone size: once; CDR3 DNA: TGCAGTGCCCTAACGGCTAGCGTGTACAATGAGCAGTTCTTC; CDR3 protein: CSALTASVYNEQFF
D gene: TRBD2; J gene: TRBJ2-2; V gene: TRBV20-1; clone size: few; CDR3 DNA: TGCAGTGCGATTCTAGCGGGAGCAACCGGGGAGCTGTTTTTT; CDR3 protein: CSAILAGATGELFF
D gene: TRBD1; J gene: TRBJ2-6; V gene: TRBV29-1; clone size: .; CDR3 DNA: TGCAGCGTTGAATTGTTGGGGACAGGGGGCTCCGGGGCCAACGTCCTGACTTTC; CDR3 protein: CSVELLGTGGSGANVLTF
D gene: TRBD1; J gene: TRBJ1-6; V gene: TRBV10-2; clone size: .; CDR3 DNA: TGCGCCAGCAGCCGGACAGGGTTGTCCTATAATTCACCCCTCCACTTT; CDR3 protein: CASSRTGLSYNSPLHF
D gene: .; J gene: TRBJ2-3; V gene: TRBV4-1; clone size: many; CDR3 DNA: TGCGCCAGCAGCCTGACAGGAAACACAGATACGCAGTATTTT; CDR3 protein: CASSLTGNTDTQYF
D gene: TRBD1; J gene: TRBJ1-5; V gene: TRBV20-1; clone size: .; CDR3 DNA: TGCAGTGCTCGTACAGGGGGTGATAATCAGCCCCAGCATTTT; CDR3 protein: CSARTGGDNQPQHF
D gene: .; J gene: TRBJ2-3; V gene: TRBV3-1; clone size: .; CDR3 DNA: TGTGCCAGCAGCCAAGAGGAGGCGCGCACAGATACGCAGTATTTT; CDR3 protein: CASSQEEARTDTQYF
D gene: TRBD2; J gene: TRBJ2-1; V gene: TRBV3-1; clone size: few; CDR3 DNA: TGTGCCAGCAGCCATCCTCCTGGCGGGAGGGCCAAAGGGAATGAGCAGTTCTTC; CDR3 protein: CASSHPPGGRAKGNEQFF
D gene: .; J gene: TRBJ2-2; V gene: TRBV6-5; clone size: few; CDR3 DNA: TGTGCCACCGGTGGGAACACCGGGGAGCTGTTTTTT; CDR3 protein: CATGGNTGELFF
D gene: .; J gene: TRBJ1-1; V gene: TRBV27; clone size: few; CDR3 DNA: TGTGCCAGCAGTTTGCCCAGGGGTGGTGGGAACACTGAAGCTTTCTTT; CDR3 protein: CASSLPRGGGNTEAFF
D gene: TRBD2; J gene: TRBJ2-1; V gene: TRBV10-3; clone size: few; CDR3 DNA: TGTGCCATCAGTCCGACGGGGACTAGCGGGAGCTCCTACAATGAGCAGTTCTTC; CDR3 protein: CAISPTGTSGSSYNEQFF
D gene: .; J gene: TRBJ2-6; V gene: TRBV7-2; clone size: .; CDR3 DNA: TGTGCCAGCAGCTTAGCGAGGTCTGGGGCCAACGTCCTGACTTTC; CDR3 protein: CASSLARSGANVLTF
D gene: .; J gene: TRBJ2-2; V gene: TRBV11-2; clone size: .; CDR3 DNA: TGTGCCAGCAGCCTCAGGGGAGACGCGAACACCGGGGAGCTGTTTTTT; CDR3 protein: CASSLRGDANTGELFF
D gene: .; J gene: TRBJ1-1; V gene: TRBV2; clone size: .; CDR3 DNA: TGTGCCAGCAGTGGGGCAGGCTTGGCTTTCTTT; CDR3 protein: CASSGAGLAFF
D gene: TRBD1; J gene: TRBJ2-7; V gene: TRBV29-1; clone size: few; CDR3 DNA: TGCAGCGTTGAGGGGACAGGCCCCTACGAGCAGTACTTC; CDR3 protein: CSVEGTGPYEQYF
D gene: .; J gene: TRBJ2-7; V gene: TRBV6-1; clone size: .; CDR3 DNA: TGTGCCAGCAGTGAATATGGCTTCTACGAGCAGTACTTC; CDR3 protein: CASSEYGFYEQYF
D gene: .; J gene: TRBJ2-1; V gene: TRBV20-1; clone size: .; CDR3 DNA: TGCAGTGCCACTTTCAGCGATGAGCAGTTCTTC; CDR3 protein: CSATFSDEQFF
D gene: .; J gene: TRBJ1-4; V gene: TRBV7-2; clone size: few; CDR3 DNA: TGTGCCAGCAGCCCCTGGTGGGATGAAAAACTGTTTTTT; CDR3 protein: CASSPWWDEKLFF